Sequencing of this T cell receptor (beta chain) was carried out in a study of beta chain features in type 1 diabetes. Study background: Across every sample, roughly 100 million sorted cells were examined in total. Points from the study as a whole: In type 1 diabetes patients, VDJ junctions had fewer insertions; deletions at these junctions were more frequent. Shorter TCRB CDR3s, moderately but significantly so, were found in Type 1 diabetes patients in all four CD4+ subsets.

Germline CDR1 SNHLY, CDR2 FYNNEI. V was pared by 5 bases and J by 4 bases, with 9 bases between. The CDR3 is 13 amino acids. A single heparinised blood sample, averaging roughly 100 mL, was obtained per donor. Staining for CD45RO/CCR7/CD25/CD127/CD95/CD27 allowed sorting of CD4+ naive, central memory, regulatory and stem cell-like memory cells. All of the isolated RNA was reverse transcribed, so expressed TCRB transcripts were sequenced. Using immunoSEQ multiplex PCR, the repertoire was profiled, and TCRdb retains in-frame clones only, with some absent. Of around 690,000 clones listed, 12% are singletons. On this clone itself: Its antigen is unknown.

J is TRBJ2-1 and V is TRBV2; TRBD1 might be the D (5 bases). The sequencing input was naive CD4+ T cells from blood. The TCR comes from a man aged 25-45 years with type 1 diabetes. CDR3 region: CASSSDTYNEQFF. The CDR3 nucleotides are TGTGCCAGCAGTTCGGACACGTACAATGAGCAGTTCTTC.